These 32 T cell receptor beta chains originate from one sample sequenced in a study of T cell responses to AZD1222 COVID-19 vaccine. Sequenced by immunoSEQ multiplex PCR; TCRdb stores in-frame clones only, minus some. The sample holds 170,000 or so clones, 90% seen once. The material sequenced was peripheral blood, taken on day 0 of AZD1222 vaccination. These receptors were collected from an adult in good health.

The gene calls are TRBV10-2 and TRBJ1-4, with 10 bases identical to TRBD1. The CDR3 runs to 17 residues. CDR1 WSHSY and CDR2 SAAADI come from the germline V gene. Germline trimming cut 6 bases from V and 6 bases from J; bases unmatched to any gene: 13. The CDR3 is CASREPGQGYRYEKLFF. DNA of the CDR3: TGCGCCAGCAGGGAACCGGGACAGGGGTATAGATATGAAAAACTGTTTTTT.

The gene calls are TRBV27 and TRBJ2-7; 7 bases are a match to TRBD1. Germline V lookup: CDR1 MNHEY, CDR2 SMNVEV (reference sequence). The CDR3 has 14 residues. Trimming took 5 bases from V and 5 from J; bases not matched to a gene: 9. CDR3 amino acids: CASSTLGQEDEQYF. DNA for the CDR3: TGTGCCAGCAGTACCCTAGGACAGGAGGACGAGCAGTACTTC.

The gene calls are TRBV28 and TRBJ1-5; TRBD1 might be the D (6 bases). The V end lost 6 bases, the J end lost 9 bases, and 21 bases lay between the germline ends. This CDR3 comprises 15 residues. Looked up from germline, CDR1 is MDHEN and CDR2 is SYDVKM. CDR3 sequence: CASRRTGTGGGPQHF. The CDR3, as DNA: TGTGCCAGCAGACGAACCGGGACCGGGGGCGGGCCCCAGCATTTT.

This chain uses TRBV3-1 (or the pseudogene TRBV3-2) with TRBJ1-2; 9 bases match TRBD1. The CDR3 is made up of 16 amino acids. The trim removed 0 bases at V and 2 bases at J, leaving 4 bases unmatched. The germline gives CDR1 LGHDT, CDR2 YNNKEL (reference sequence). The CDR3 protein is CASSQEGTGSNYGYTF. The CDR3 bases are TGTGCCAGCAGCCAAGAAGGGACAGGGAGCAACTATGGCTACACCTTC.

V and J are TRBV3-1 (or the pseudogene TRBV3-2) and TRBJ2-5; 7 bases line up with TRBD2. The CDR3 has 16 amino acids. Germline V gene lookup returns CDR1 LGHDT and CDR2 YNNKEL (reference sequence). V trimming: 2 bases; J trimming: 1 base; junction bases outside the gene matches: 7. The CDR3 region is CASSQSRASGQETQYF. In DNA, the CDR3 is TGTGCCAGCAGCCAATCTCGGGCTAGCGGCCAAGAGACCCAGTACTTC.

The V call is TRBV10-2, the J call TRBJ1-4, with D perhaps matching TRBD1 (6 bases). CDR1 and CDR2 from the germline V gene are WSHSY and SAAADI. CDR3 length equals 13 residues. V was cut by 6 bases and J by 4 bases, with 9 bases left in between. The CDR3 sequence is CASRGQVNEKLFF. In DNA form, the CDR3 reads TGCGCCAGCAGGGGACAAGTTAATGAAAAACTGTTTTTT.

The chain is built from TRBV27 and TRBJ2-5; 12 nucleotides align to TRBD2. The J segment lost 5 bases and the V segment lost 1 base, leaving 5 bases of the junction unmatched. The CDR3 is 16 amino acids. Germline V gives CDR1 MNHEY, CDR2 SMNVEV (reference sequence). The CDR3 DNA is TGTGCCAGCAGTTTATTGGCTAGCGGGGGGGGCGAGACCCAGTACTTC. Translation: CASSLLASGGGETQYF.

The chain combines TRBV11-2 with TRBJ1-2; unclear D gene. Per germline, CDR1 SGHAT and CDR2 FQNNGV. Trimming removed 1 base at V and 2 bases at J, with 20 bases between. The CDR3 has 18 amino acids. The CDR3 region has the DNA TGTGCCAGCAGCTTAGGGATAGGTACCGGGCCCCTAAACTATGGCTACACCTTC. This gives the protein CASSLGIGTGPLNYGYTF.

CDR3 DNA sequence: TGTGCCAGCAGTTACCGACAGGTGAACACCGGGGAGCTGTTTTTT. It is translated as CASSYRQVNTGELFF. The chain uses TRBV6-5 and TRBJ2-2, with a weak D call TRBD1 (6 bases). Looked up from germline, CDR1 is MNHEY and CDR2 is SVGAGI. There are 15 residues in the CDR3. Between the trimmed V and J ends, which lost 2 bases and 1 base, there was a span of 8 bases.

The chain couples TRBV11-2 to TRBJ2-7; 7 bases match TRBD1. CDR3 length equals 15 residues. CDR1 and CDR2 (germline): SGHAT, FQNNGV. V gave up 5 bases and J gave up 4 bases; unmatched junction bases: 11. The CDR3 loop reads CASSPTTGVRYEQYF. CDR3 in DNA: TGTGCCAGCAGCCCAACAACAGGGGTAAGGTACGAGCAGTACTTC.

This chain joins TRBV29-1 and TRBJ2-2, with D unclear. Germline V gene sequence: CDR1 SQVTM, CDR2 ANQGSEA. V lost 6 bases and J lost 1, with 9 bases in between. The CDR3 runs to 13 residues. CDR3 nucleotides: TGCAGCGTCGGGCCCGGGAACACCGGGGAGCTGTTTTTT. This encodes CSVGPGNTGELFF.

CDR3 nucleotide sequence: TGTGCCAGCAGGGACAGGGTCGGGACCGGGGAGCTGTTTTTT. Protein product: CASRDRVGTGELFF. The J gene is TRBJ2-2, the V gene TRBV2; 8 nucleotides align to TRBD1. Per the germline V gene, CDR1 is SNHLY and CDR2 is FYNNEI. V was pared by 6 bases and J by 5 bases, with 5 bases of the junction left unmatched. The CDR3 consists of 14 residues. Full variable domain (outside the CDR3, taken from reference TRBV2 and TRBJ2-2): EPEVTQTPSHQVTQMGQEVILRCVPISNHLYFYWYRQILGQKVEFLVSFYNNEISEKSEIFDDQFSVERPDGSNFTLKIRSTKLEDSAMYFCASRDRVGTGELFFGEGSRLTVL.

The CDR3 loop reads CASSSGLTRTEAFF. The CDR3 DNA is TGTGCCAGCAGCTCAGGGTTGACACGCACTGAAGCTTTCTTT. The gene calls are TRBV5-5 and TRBJ1-1; TRBD1 might be the D (5 bases). The CDR3 length is 14 residues. CDR1 and CDR2 (germline): SGHKS, YYEKEE (reference sequence). Trimming took 3 bases from V and 4 from J, leaving 13 bases between them.

The chain joins TRBV27 to TRBJ2-5; possible D gene TRBD2, 5 bases. CDR3 length equals 13 residues. The germline V gene encodes CDR1 MNHEY and CDR2 SMNVEV (reference sequence). Trimming left V 5 bases short and J 4 bases short, with 11 bases between. The CDR3 here is CASSRLEGETQYF. In nucleotides, the CDR3 is TGTGCCAGCAGTCGACTTGAGGGAGAGACCCAGTACTTC.

The chain couples TRBV7-2 to TRBJ1-3; 10 nucleotides align to TRBD1. Germline V CDR1 and CDR2: SGHTA, FQGNSA. The CDR3 extends over 16 amino acids. Trimming cost V 5 bases and J 7 bases; bases outside gene matches: 11. The CDR3 reads CASSLRTGGLRNTIYF. In DNA form, the CDR3 reads TGTGCCAGCAGCCTCAGGACAGGGGGACTAAGGAACACCATATATTTT.

The chain uses TRBV19 and TRBJ1-2; D not certain. Germline loops: CDR1 LNHDA, CDR2 SQIVND (reference sequence). The germline V and J ends were trimmed by 5 bases and 7 bases, with 11 bases remaining between them. The CDR3 consists of 12 residues. CDR3 bases: TGTGCCAGTAGTGTCCAGATGTCTGGCTACACCTTC. It is translated as CASSVQMSGYTF.

This chain links TRBV2 with TRBJ2-2, with D maybe TRBD1 (5 bases). CDR1 is SNHLY, CDR2 FYNNEI, per germline. The CDR3 totals 14 residues. V lost 8 bases, J lost 5 bases, and 15 bases lay in between. This chain's CDR3 is CASASGRVTGELFF. Here the CDR3 DNA reads TGTGCCAGCGCGAGTGGCAGGGTGACCGGGGAGCTGTTTTTT.

The chain carries TRBV10-3 and TRBJ1-1; D is undetermined. Germline CDR1 ENHRY, CDR2 SYGVKD. The CDR3 has 12 residues. Trimming removed 6 bases at V and 4 bases at J, with 9 bases between. As DNA, the CDR3 is TGTGCCATCAGGAAAGAGGGCACTGAAGCTTTCTTT. Translated: CAIRKEGTEAFF.

The chain employs TRBV19 and TRBJ1-2; D perhaps matches TRBD1 (5 bases). V was clipped by 7 bases and J by 3 bases, with 15 bases between them. This CDR3 has 14 residues. Germline V CDR1 and CDR2: LNHDA, SQIVND (reference sequence). This CDR3 is CASKPGRGDYGYTF. Here the CDR3 DNA reads TGTGCCAGTAAGCCCGGACGAGGGGACTATGGCTACACCTTC. Drawing the rest from reference TRBV19 and TRBJ1-2, the complete variable domain is DGGITQSPKYLFRKEGQNVTLSCEQNLNHDAMYWYRQDPGQGLRLIYYSQIVNDFQKGDIAEGYSVSREKKESFPLTVTSAQKNPTAFYLCASKPGRGDYGYTFGSGTRLTVV.

V usage is TRBV6-5 and J usage is TRBJ2-2; no reliable D call. Germline CDR1 and CDR2: MNHEY and SVGAGI. With 1 base removed from V and 6 bases from J, the gap between germline ends came to 9 bases. The CDR3 contains 14 residues. The CDR3 spells CASSYFSSPGELFF. CDR3 sequence (DNA): TGTGCCAGCAGTTACTTCAGTTCCCCCGGGGAGCTGTTTTTT.

The genes are TRBV7-2 and TRBJ1-3; D is unresolved. Trimming took off 2 bases at V and 4 bases at J, with 9 bases between the two ends. The CDR3 is made up of 14 amino acids. Germline loops: CDR1 SGHTA, CDR2 FQGNSA. CDR3 nucleotides: TGTGCCAGCAGCTTAAGAGCCGCAGGAAACACCATATATTTT. Amino acid sequence: CASSLRAAGNTIYF.

The chain employs TRBV24-1 and TRBJ1-3; D not certain. Trimming pared 7 bases from V and 3 bases from J, leaving 12 bases between. The length of the CDR3 is 14 residues. CDR1 and CDR2 from the germline V gene are KGHDR and SFDVKD. CDR3 sequence reads: CATSGGLNGNTIYF. DNA of the CDR3: TGTGCCACCAGCGGAGGGCTCAATGGAAACACCATATATTTT.

This clone appeared a single time. The chain joins TRBV6-4 to TRBJ1-5, with D possibly matching TRBD1 (5 bases). The CDR3 covers 19 residues. The germline gives CDR1 MRHNA, CDR2 SNTAGT. The V end was cut by 3 bases, the J end by 2 bases, with 23 bases between. The CDR3 reads CASSEGTRGEAPRNQPQHF. In nucleotides, the CDR3 is TGTGCCAGCAGTGAGGGGACCCGGGGGGAGGCACCTCGCAATCAGCCCCAGCATTTT.

The chain employs TRBV30 and TRBJ2-6, with TRBD1 as a possible D gene (5 bases). Trimming pared 7 bases from V and 0 bases from J, leaving 13 bases between. This CDR3 spans 15 amino acids. CDR1 is GTSNPN and CDR2 is SVGIG in the germline V gene (reference sequence). CDR3 coding DNA: TGTGCCTACTACGACAGATTCTCTGGGGCCAACGTCCTGACTTTC. Translating gives CAYYDRFSGANVLTF.

V is TRBV28 and J is TRBJ2-7, with D uncertain. The germline CDR1 and CDR2 sequences are MDHEN and SYDVKM. V lost 5 bases and J 3 bases, leaving 11 bases between the germline ends. The CDR3 covers 13 residues. The CDR3 bases are TGTGCCAGCAGTGGGCCAGTCGTCTACGAGCAGTACTTC. Amino acids: CASSGPVVYEQYF.

The V and J genes are TRBV6-2 or TRBV6-3 and TRBJ2-7; D possibly uses TRBD1 or TRBD2 (5 bases each). The CDR3 runs 15 residues. V lost 4 bases and J 2 bases, leaving 15 bases between the germline ends. Germline CDR1 and CDR2: MNHEY and SVGEGT. The CDR3, as DNA: TGTGCCAGCAGTTGGGGCGGGCAGAACGCCTACGAGCAGTACTTC. This encodes CASSWGGQNAYEQYF.

The chain has TRBV7-6 and TRBJ1-2; tentatively, D is TRBD1 (6 bases). CDR1 is SGHVS, CDR2 FNYEAQ, per germline. The V end lost 5 bases, the J end lost 0 bases, and 13 bases lay between the germline ends. The CDR3 contains 15 residues. The CDR3 DNA sequence: TGTGCCAGCAGCCCGGGACACCCTACTAACTATGGCTACACCTTC. Its translation is CASSPGHPTNYGYTF.

The CDR3, as DNA: TGTGCCACCAGCAGAGGTAGGGGGATATTGAACACTGAAGCTTTCTTT. Translation: CATSRGRGILNTEAFF. The chain combines TRBV15 with TRBJ1-1; D possibly corresponds to TRBD1 (6 bases). The CDR3 is 16 amino acids. V shed 1 base and J shed 0 bases, with 12 bases lying between them. The germline gives CDR1 LNHNV, CDR2 YYDKDF (reference sequence).

The rearrangement joins TRBV11-3 to TRBJ2-1; 10 nucleotides align to TRBD2. Germline CDR1 reads SGHNT; CDR2 reads YENEEA. The CDR3 runs 14 residues. V was pared by 5 bases and J by 8 bases, with 6 bases of the junction left unmatched. The DNA of the CDR3 is TGTGCCAGCAGCCCAGGGACTAGCGACTATGAGCAGTTCTTC. This gives the protein CASSPGTSDYEQFF.

The chain has TRBV28 and TRBJ1-5; TRBD1 might be the D (5 bases). The V end lost 6 bases, the J end lost 2 bases, and 8 bases lay between the germline ends. The CDR3 is 13 residues long. Germline V gene sequence: CDR1 MDHEN, CDR2 SYDVKM. The CDR3 here is CASSTGGNQPQHF. CDR3 nucleotides: TGTGCCAGCAGCACGGGGGGCAATCAGCCCCAGCATTTT. Combining the CDR3 with reference TRBV28 and TRBJ1-5 gives the whole variable domain DVKVTQSSRYLVKRTGEKVFLECVQDMDHENMFWYRQDPGLGLRLIYFSYDVKMKEKGDIPEGYSVSREKKERFSLILESASTNQTSMYLCASSTGGNQPQHFGDGTRLSIL.

At least ten counts were recorded for this clone. The chain links TRBV4-1 to TRBJ1-1; no definite D call. From germline, CDR1 is MGHRA and CDR2 YSYEKL. V shed 4 bases and J shed 1 base, with 13 bases lying between them. The CDR3 sequence is 15 residues long. CDR3 sequence (DNA): TGCGCCAGCAGCCCCGGTGAAGCTCCGAACACTGAAGCTTTCTTT. It translates to CASSPGEAPNTEAFF.

The chain has TRBV6-5 and TRBJ2-3; TRBD1 aligns across 7 bases. The ends lost 6 bases at V and 1 base at J; junction bases unmatched: 7. The CDR3 is made up of 15 amino acids. Germline V gives CDR1 MNHEY, CDR2 SVGAGI. CDR3: CASSLQGPGTDTQYF. DNA for the CDR3: TGTGCCAGCAGCCTACAGGGGCCGGGCACAGATACGCAGTATTTT.